These 16 T cell receptor beta chains originate from one sample sequenced in a study of response to subunit inactivated influenza vaccine. MiXCR was run by TCRdb on the RT-PCR reads, yielding one entry per CDR3 protein. The profile shows fewer than 800,000 distinct CDR3 sequences, approximately 14% of them singletons. The input for sequencing was PBMCs from blood, taken 11 to 12 days after vaccination. The receptors originated from a man aged 45-65 years who received an inactivated influenza vaccine.

This clonotype has a handful of counts. The J gene is TRBJ1-5, the V gene TRBV5-1, with D hard to call. Germline V CDR1 and CDR2: SGHRS, YFSETQ. The CDR3 is 15 residues long. Trimming took off 0 bases at V and 3 bases at J, with 10 bases between the two ends. The CDR3 loop is CASSLAGRYNQPQHF. The CDR3 nucleotides read TGCGCCAGCAGCTTGGCCGGACGGTACAATCAGCCCCAGCATTTT.

This clonotype occurred many times. V usage is TRBV12-3 or TRBV12-4 and J usage is TRBJ2-3; no definite D call. The ends were cut back, 3 bases at V and 4 bases at J, with 8 bases in the middle. The CDR3 totals 13 residues. CDR3 DNA: TGTGCCAGCAGTTTTGGCGGCGCAGATACGCAGTATTTT. Amino acid sequence: CASSFGGADTQYF.

This clonotype was counted a few times. The chain joins TRBV5-1 to TRBJ2-2, with 8 bases that match TRBD1. Germline CDR1 SGHRS, CDR2 YFSETQ. V dropped 1 base and J dropped 4; count of bases not matched to a gene: 12. The CDR3 is made up of 18 amino acids. This chain's CDR3 is CASSLLGQGPKGTGELFF. The CDR3 DNA reads as TGCGCCAGCAGCTTGCTAGGACAGGGACCCAAGGGCACCGGGGAGCTGTTTTTT.

The V call is TRBV20-1, the J call TRBJ2-3; the D is unclear. V lost 2 bases and J lost 1, with 13 bases in between. The V gene's germline CDR1 is DFQATT and CDR2 SNEGSKA (reference sequence). CDR3 length: 15 amino acids. The CDR3 protein is CSARRDSPRTDTQYF. In DNA form, the CDR3 reads TGCAGTGCTAGACGAGACTCCCCCCGCACAGATACGCAGTATTTT.

This sequence joins TRBV4-3 and TRBJ2-4; possibly TRBD2 for D (5 bases). Trimming left V 6 bases short and J 9 bases short, with 15 bases between. Germline V gene data show CDR1 as LGHNA and CDR2 as YSLEER. The CDR3 extends over 13 amino acids. The CDR3 protein is CASSPGNRGIQYF. The CDR3 DNA sequence: TGCGCCAGCAGTCCCGGGAATCGGGGCATTCAGTACTTC.

There are a few counts of this clonotype. The V call is TRBV12-3 or TRBV12-4, the J call TRBJ1-5, with D possibly TRBD1 on 5 matching bases. V lost 6 bases, J lost 2 bases, and 11 bases lay in between. The CDR3 consists of 14 residues. CDR3 sequence: CASRTGGGNQPQHF. CDR3 DNA sequence: TGTGCCAGCAGGACGGGGGGGGGCAATCAGCCCCAGCATTTT.

There are a few counts of this clonotype. The chain combines TRBV9 with TRBJ2-7; 8 positions agree with TRBD1. V dropped 3 bases and J dropped 2; count of bases not matched to a gene: 7. The germline gives CDR1 SGDLS, CDR2 YYNGEE. This CDR3 spans 15 amino acids. The CDR3 DNA sequence: TGTGCCAGCAGCGCCGACAGGGGATTCGCCTACGAGCAGTACTTC. Its protein is CASSADRGFAYEQYF.

This clonotype occurred once. The chain couples TRBV14 to TRBJ2-5; D tentatively fits TRBD1 or TRBD2 (6 bases each). The length of the CDR3 is 17 residues. Germline V gene sequence: CDR1 SGHDN, CDR2 FVKESK. Trimming removed 1 base from V and 2 bases from J, with 17 bases in between. The CDR3 protein is CASSQGLEGHTQETQYF. The CDR3 region has the DNA TGTGCCAGCAGCCAAGGCTTGGAGGGACACACTCAAGAGACCCAGTACTTC.

This clonotype was recorded a few times. The chain employs TRBV5-5 and TRBJ2-3; 8 nucleotides match TRBD1. This CDR3 comprises 15 residues. Trimming cost V 4 bases and J 5 bases; bases outside gene matches: 9. Germline V lookup: CDR1 SGHKS, CDR2 YYEKEE (reference sequence). The CDR3 is CASSLPGQGGDTQYF. CDR3 sequence (DNA): TGTGCCAGCAGCCTCCCCGGACAGGGAGGAGATACGCAGTATTTT.

This clonotype was counted only a few times. This chain connects TRBV5-1 to TRBJ2-2, with D hard to call. This CDR3 comprises 14 residues. Germline V lookup: CDR1 SGHRS, CDR2 YFSETQ. Trimming stripped 1 base from V and 3 bases from J, with 7 bases between. In DNA, the CDR3 is TGCGCCAGCAGCTTGCAAAGTGACACCGGGGAGCTGTTTTTT. This encodes CASSLQSDTGELFF.

This clonotype appeared a few times. The V and J genes are TRBV25-1 and TRBJ2-7; 10 bases fit TRBD1. The junction had 13 bases not matched to a gene; V was cut back by 5 bases and J by 6 bases. The CDR3 length is 16 residues. Germline-derived CDR1 and CDR2 are MGHDK and SYGVNS. The CDR3 spells CASSPYPGQGNSEQYF. For the CDR3, the DNA is TGTGCCAGCAGTCCCTATCCGGGACAGGGGAATTCCGAGCAGTACTTC.

J is TRBJ2-1 and V is TRBV6-1, with a tentative D call TRBD2 (7 bases). The germline V and J ends were trimmed by 9 bases and 8 bases, with 23 bases remaining between them. The germline gives CDR1 MNHNS, CDR2 SASEGT. CDR3 length: 15 residues. CDR3 coding DNA: TGTGCCAGTACTCTGGGGGCGCGGGAGAACCATGAGCAGTTCTTC. It yields the protein CASTLGARENHEQFF.

This clonotype was counted a few times. The chain carries TRBV9 and TRBJ2-3; D perhaps matches TRBD2 (6 bases). The CDR3 extends over 13 amino acids. Germline V gene lookup returns CDR1 SGDLS and CDR2 YYNGEE. V was pared by 0 bases and J by 10 bases, with 12 bases between. For the CDR3, the DNA is TGTGCCAGCAGCGTAGCTACTAGCTGGGCGCAGTATTTT. Its translation is CASSVATSWAQYF. Using reference TRBV9 and TRBJ2-3 for the parts outside the CDR3, the full variable domain is DSGVTQTPKHLITATGQRVTLRCSPRSGDLSVYWYQQSLDQGLQFLIQYYNGEERAKGNILERFSAQQFPDLHSELNLSSLELGDSALYFCASSVATSWAQYFGPGTRLTVL.

This clonotype was counted between two and nine times. This chain uses TRBV4-1 with TRBJ1-4, with TRBD1 as a possible D gene (5 bases). V was clipped by 0 bases and J by 7 bases, with 12 bases between them. This CDR3 is built from 15 residues. Germline CDR1 MGHRA, CDR2 YSYEKL. The CDR3: CASSQDNRSGEKLFF. CDR3 coding DNA: TGCGCCAGCAGCCAAGACAACAGGAGTGGTGAAAAACTGTTTTTT.

This chain links TRBV7-9 with TRBJ2-2; D is possibly TRBD1 or TRBD2 (5 bases each). CDR1 and CDR2 (germline): SEHNR, FQNEAQ (reference sequence). V lost 7 bases and J 1 base, leaving 13 bases between the germline ends. This CDR3 region has 15 residues. The CDR3 DNA reads as TGTGCCAGCAACACCGGGACGGGGAACACCGGGGAGCTGTTTTTT. Its protein product is CASNTGTGNTGELFF.

The genes are TRBV20-1 and TRBJ2-7; D is unresolved. Germline lookup yields CDR1 DFQATT and CDR2 SNEGSKA (reference sequence). The germline V and J ends were trimmed by 6 bases and 6 bases, with 12 bases remaining between them. The CDR3 contains 11 residues. The CDR3 DNA is TGCAGTGCCGTAGAAATCCGCGAGCAGTACTTC. Translating it yields CSAVEIREQYF.